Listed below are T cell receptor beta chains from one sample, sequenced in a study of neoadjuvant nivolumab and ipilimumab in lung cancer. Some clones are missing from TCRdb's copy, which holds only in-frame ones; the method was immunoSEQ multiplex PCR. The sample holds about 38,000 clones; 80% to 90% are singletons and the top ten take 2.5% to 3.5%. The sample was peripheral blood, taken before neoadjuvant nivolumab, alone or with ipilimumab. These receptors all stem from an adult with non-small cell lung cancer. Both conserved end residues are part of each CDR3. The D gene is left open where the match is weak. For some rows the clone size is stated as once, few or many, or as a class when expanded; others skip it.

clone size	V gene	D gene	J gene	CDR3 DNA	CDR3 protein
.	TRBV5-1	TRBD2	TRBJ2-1	TGCGCCAGCAGCTTGGATGGCGGGAGGAGGGATGAGCAGTTCTTC	CASSLDGGRRDEQFF
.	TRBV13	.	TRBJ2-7	TGTGCCAGCAGGGAGGTGAGCCCCCCACGGGGCGAGCAGTACTTC	CASREVSPPRGEQYF
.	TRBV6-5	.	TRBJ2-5	TGTGCCAGCAGTTACTCCGGTGCCCCGGGGGAGACCCAGTACTTC	CASSYSGAPGETQYF
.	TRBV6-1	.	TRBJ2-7	TGTGCCAGCAGTGATCTTACGGTCGCGTTTCGTTCCTACGAGCAGTACTTC	CASSDLTVAFRSYEQYF
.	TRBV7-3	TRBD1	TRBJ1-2	TGTGCCAGCAGCCCCGGGGTCACAGGGGATTATGGCTACACCTTC	CASSPGVTGDYGYTF
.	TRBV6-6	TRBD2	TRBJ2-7	TGTGCCAGCAGTTACCCGGGAGGGAGCTCCTACGAGCAGTACTTC	CASSYPGGSSYEQYF
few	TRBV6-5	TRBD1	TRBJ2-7	TGTGCCAGCAGCATACAGGGGGGTTACGAGCAGTACTTC	CASSIQGGYEQYF
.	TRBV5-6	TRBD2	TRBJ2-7	TGTGCCAGCAGCCCGACTAGCGGGAGTTACGAGCAGTACTTC	CASSPTSGSYEQYF
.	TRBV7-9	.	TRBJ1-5	TGTGCCAGCAGCGCTTATGGGGGGGACAATCAGCCCCAGCATTTT	CASSAYGGDNQPQHF
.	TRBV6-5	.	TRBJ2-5	TGTGCCAGCAGTTACTCTATAGTCGGGGGAGGAGAGACCCAGTACTTC	CASSYSIVGGGETQYF
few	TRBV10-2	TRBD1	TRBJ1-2	TGCGCCAGCTTACAGGGGAGGGATGGCTACACCTTC	CASLQGRDGYTF
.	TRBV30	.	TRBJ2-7	TGTGCCTGGAGTGTGGGAGGACCTATTTACGAGCAGTACTTC	CAWSVGGPIYEQYF
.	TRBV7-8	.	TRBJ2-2	TGTGCCAGCGTTGAGCGTATAGGGAGCACCGGGGAGCTGTTTTTT	CASVERIGSTGELFF
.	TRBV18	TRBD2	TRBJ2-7	TGTGCCAGCTCACCACCGTATGACCGGACTAGCGGGAGCTACGAGCAGTACTTC	CASSPPYDRTSGSYEQYF
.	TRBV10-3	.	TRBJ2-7	TGTGCCATCAGTGAAGAACTGAACCACTACGAGCAGTACTTC	CAISEELNHYEQYF
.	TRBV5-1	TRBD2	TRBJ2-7	TGCGCCAGCAGCTTGGCCCAACTAGCGGGGGCCTACGAGCAGTACTTC	CASSLAQLAGAYEQYF
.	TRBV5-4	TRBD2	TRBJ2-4	TGTGCCAGTCCTTACGGACTAGCGGGAGTCATTCAGTACTTC	CASPYGLAGVIQYF
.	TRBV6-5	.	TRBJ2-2	TGTGCCAGCAAAACTGGGGACACCGGGGAGCTGTTTTTT	CASKTGDTGELFF
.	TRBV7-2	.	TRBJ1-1	TGTGCCAGCAGCTCGATGACAGGAATTATGGCTTTCTTT	CASSSMTGIMAFF
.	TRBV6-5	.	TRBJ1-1	TGTGCCAGCAGTTTGTCGGTTCGGGTTCGGAACACTGAAGCTTTCTTT	CASSLSVRVRNTEAFF
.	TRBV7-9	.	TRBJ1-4	TGTGCCAGCAGCTTAGCGTCGGCAACTAATGAAAAACTGTTTTTT	CASSLASATNEKLFF
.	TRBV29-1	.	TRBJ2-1	TGCAGCGGGGGGAGGGGGTACAATGAGCAGTTCTTC	CSGGRGYNEQFF
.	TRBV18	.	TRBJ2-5	TGTGCCAGCTCCCTTCTCCAGACAGAGACCCAGTACTTC	CASSLLQTETQYF
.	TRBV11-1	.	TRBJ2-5	TGTGCCAGCAGCTTAGTATTGGATCAAGAGACCCAGTACTTC	CASSLVLDQETQYF
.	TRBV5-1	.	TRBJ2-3	TGCGCCAGCAGCTTGACCCTCGGGGGAGATACGCAGTATTTT	CASSLTLGGDTQYF
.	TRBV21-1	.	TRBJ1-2	TGTGCCAGCAGCATCCTGTCCCGGGACAGGGTAGGTAGTCGTGGCTACACCTTC	CASSILSRDRVGSRGYTF
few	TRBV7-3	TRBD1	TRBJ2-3	TGTGCCAGCGCGCAGCAGGGGGCATTTGATACGCAGTATTTT	CASAQQGAFDTQYF
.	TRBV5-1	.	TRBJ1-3	TGCGCCAGCAGCTTGGGGGCGGCCTCTGGAAACACCATATATTTT	CASSLGAASGNTIYF